These 15 T cell receptor beta chains came from one sample sequenced in a study of naive and memory T cell subsets. An equimolar mix of two oligonucleotides served as the beta constant-region primer for TRBC1 and TRBC2. TCRdb independently ran MiXCR on the UMI-ligation and nested PCR reads; one entry per CDR3 protein. The table shows about 21,000 distinct CDR3 sequences, with roughly 11% occurring only once. The source material was central memory CD8+ T cells from blood. Receptors originate from a human donor in good health.

This clonotype has ten or more counts. A much larger clone lies a single base off, so this may be a read error. The rearrangement joins TRBV21-1 to TRBJ1-5; the D call of TRBD1 is as the table states it, not checked on the DNA. TRBV21-1 is recorded as a pseudogene. This CDR3 contains 14 residues. CDR3 sequence reads: CASSKRDSNQPQHF. The CDR3 nucleotides are TGTGCCAGCAGCAAACGGGACAGCAATCAGCCCCAGCATTTT.

On this clonotype: This may be a read error: a much more frequent sequence differs by one nucleotide. The chain couples TRBV30 to TRBJ2-1; no reliable D call. V was pared by 4 bases and J by 7 bases, with 20 bases between. The CDR3 consists of 15 residues. The V gene's germline CDR1 is GTSNPN and CDR2 SVGIG (reference sequence). CDR3 in amino acids: CAWTYEDASWNEQFF. The CDR3 nucleotides are TGTGCCTGGACTTACGAAGATGCCAGTTGGAATGAGCAGTTCTTC.

This clonotype was observed a handful of times. The chain combines TRBV12-3 or TRBV12-4 with TRBJ2-1; 11 bases are shared with TRBD2. Losses at the gene ends were 6 bases for V and 3 bases for J; bases not matched to a gene: 1. The CDR3 loop spans 14 amino acids. The CDR3 protein is CASRTSGSYNEQFF. CDR3 DNA: TGTGCCAGCAGAACTAGCGGGAGCTACAATGAGCAGTTCTTC.

A word on this clonotype: A single base separates this from a much larger clone, so it may be a read error. This chain connects TRBV7-6 to TRBJ2-3, with 8 bases fitting TRBD1. Losses at the gene ends were 4 bases for V and 3 bases for J; bases not matched to a gene: 0. CDR3 size: 13 residues. CDR1 is SGHVS, CDR2 FNYEAQ, per germline. The CDR3 sequence is CASSWTGTDTQYF. The CDR3 nucleotides read TGTGCCAGCAGCTGGACAGGGACAGATACGCAGTATTTT.

A note on this clonotype: A much larger clone differs from this one at a single base, so this may be a read error. This chain links TRBV5-5 with TRBJ2-3; unclear D gene. The V and J ends lost 6 bases and 0 bases respectively, with 8 bases between them. CDR3 length equals 13 residues. Germline CDR1 SGHKS, CDR2 YYEKEE (reference sequence). CDR3: CASTCGSTDTQYF. For the CDR3, the DNA is TGTGCCAGCACCTGTGGTAGCACAGATACGCAGTATTTT.

This chain links TRBV7-9 with TRBJ2-5; 7 bases fit TRBD2. CDR3 length: 18 residues. Germline CDR1 reads SEHNR; CDR2 reads FQNEAQ (reference sequence). The junction had 15 bases not matched to a gene; V was cut back by 0 bases and J by 5 bases. CDR3 amino acids: CASSLAVGGDRALETQYF. The DNA of the CDR3 is TGTGCCAGCAGCTTAGCAGTGGGAGGGGACCGAGCCTTGGAGACCCAGTACTTC.

Ten or more counts support this clonotype. V and J are TRBV20-1 and TRBJ2-3, with 9 bases matching TRBD2. CDR3 length: 14 residues. Germline V CDR1 and CDR2: DFQATT, SNEGSKA (reference sequence). J was trimmed by 3 bases and V by 4 bases; bases with no gene match: 5. The CDR3 sequence: CSAILTSGTDTQYF. Here the CDR3 DNA reads TGCAGTGCTATATTGACTAGCGGTACAGATACGCAGTATTTT.

This clonotype was detected only a few times. The genes are TRBV12-3 or TRBV12-4 and TRBJ2-3, with 9 bases identical to TRBD2. The CDR3 runs to 17 residues. V gave up 5 bases and J gave up 2 bases; unmatched junction bases: 11. The CDR3 sequence is CASSLGPAGGVTDTQYF. CDR3 DNA sequence: TGTGCCAGCAGTCTAGGACCAGCGGGAGGAGTCACAGATACGCAGTATTTT.

The sample holds a few counts of this clonotype. The J gene is TRBJ2-5, the V gene TRBV28; D may be TRBD1 (5 bases). This CDR3 has 15 amino acids. Trimming took off 6 bases at V and 2 bases at J, with 16 bases between the two ends. Germline lookup yields CDR1 MDHEN and CDR2 SYDVKM. In DNA, the CDR3 is TGTGCCAGCAGCTCAGGGTTATCTGTGCAAGAGACCCAGTACTTC. As protein: CASSSGLSVQETQYF.

This clonotype has a handful of counts. The V call is TRBV27, the J call TRBJ2-6; no reliable D call. The length of the CDR3 is 18 residues. Germline V gene lookup returns CDR1 MNHEY and CDR2 SMNVEV (reference sequence). Deletions cut 2 bases from V and 0 bases from J, with 14 bases between. The DNA for the CDR3 is TGTGCCAGCAGTTTAGTTCTGGTTCAACACTCTGGGGCCAACGTCCTGACTTTC. This translates into CASSLVLVQHSGANVLTF.

The V call is TRBV28, the J call TRBJ1-1; TRBD1 might be the D (5 bases). The CDR3 runs to 12 residues. Germline loops: CDR1 MDHEN, CDR2 SYDVKM. CDR3: CVTTGGNTEAFF. CDR3 bases: TGTGTAACGACTGGGGGGAACACTGAAGCTTTCTTT.

Many counts were recorded for this clonotype. The chain combines TRBV19 with TRBJ1-2; perhaps TRBD1 as D (6 bases). Germline CDR1 reads LNHDA; CDR2 reads SQIVND (reference sequence). V was trimmed by 8 bases and J by 3 bases, leaving 16 bases between them. CDR3 length: 14 amino acids. CDR3 DNA: TGTGCCAGTTCGGACAGCGGGGGATACTATGGCTACACCTTC. It encodes CASSDSGGYYGYTF.

This clonotype came up a few times. The V gene is TRBV20-1, the J gene TRBJ2-3; D uncertain. There are 14 residues in the CDR3. The germline CDR1 and CDR2 sequences are DFQATT and SNEGSKA (reference sequence). The V end lost 2 bases, the J end lost 4 bases, and 13 bases lay between the germline ends. The CDR3 protein is CSARSPEVPDTQYF. DNA for the CDR3: TGCAGTGCTAGATCCCCCGAGGTTCCAGATACGCAGTATTTT.

This clonotype was detected a few times. The chain carries TRBV3-1 and TRBJ2-7; TRBD1 aligns across 9 bases. The V gene's germline CDR1 is LGHDT and CDR2 YNNKEL (reference sequence). This CDR3 has 15 amino acids. Trimming cost V 1 base and J 2 bases; bases outside gene matches: 3. CDR3 bases: TGTGCCAGCAGCCAAGTCGACAGGGGGGCCTACGAGCAGTACTTC. Translating gives CASSQVDRGAYEQYF.

There are a few counts of this clonotype. The CDR3 loop reads CASSQETSGTVQETQYF. The CDR3 DNA follows: TGCGCCAGCAGCCAAGAAACTAGCGGGACCGTCCAAGAGACCCAGTACTTC. The chain has TRBV4-3 and TRBJ2-5; 10 bases agree with TRBD2. Trimming cost V 0 bases and J 1 base; bases outside gene matches: 5. The CDR3 contains 17 residues. Germline V CDR1 and CDR2: LGHNA, YSLEER.